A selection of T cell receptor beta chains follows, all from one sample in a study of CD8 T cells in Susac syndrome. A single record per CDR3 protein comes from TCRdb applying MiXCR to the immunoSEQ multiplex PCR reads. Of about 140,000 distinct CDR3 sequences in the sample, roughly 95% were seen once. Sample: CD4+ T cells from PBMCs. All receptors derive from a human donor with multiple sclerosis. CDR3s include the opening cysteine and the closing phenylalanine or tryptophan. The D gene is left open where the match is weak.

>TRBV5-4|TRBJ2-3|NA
CASSPSGTRQDTQYF
TGTGCCAGCAGCCCGTCTGGGACACGCCAAGATACGCAGTATTTT
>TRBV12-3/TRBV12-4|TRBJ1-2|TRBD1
CASSWDRGGGYTF
TGTGCCAGCAGCTGGGACAGGGGGGGCGGCTACACCTTC
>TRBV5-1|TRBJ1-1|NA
CASSLGDLGTEAFF
TGCGCCAGCAGCTTGGGAGACTTGGGGACTGAAGCTTTCTTT
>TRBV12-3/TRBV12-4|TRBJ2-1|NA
CASSLIVSANEQFF
TGTGCCAGCAGTCTTATAGTGAGCGCGAATGAGCAGTTCTTC
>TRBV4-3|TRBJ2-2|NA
CASRATGTAGELFF
TGCGCCAGCAGGGCTACAGGGACGGCCGGGGAGCTGTTTTTT
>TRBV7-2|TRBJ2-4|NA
CASSLERSKNIQYF
TGTGCCAGCAGCTTAGAACGTTCCAAAAACATTCAGTACTTC
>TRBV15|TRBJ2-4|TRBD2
CATSRDHDGRAIMTHF
TGTGCCACCAGCAGAGATCACGACGGGAGGGCCATCATGACCCACTTC
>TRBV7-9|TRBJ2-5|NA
CASSLGISRQETQYF
TGTGCCAGCAGCTTAGGTATCAGCCGGCAAGAGACCCAGTACTTC
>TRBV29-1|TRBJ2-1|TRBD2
CSVRLAGGSYNEQFF
TGCAGCGTCCGACTAGCGGGTGGCTCCTACAATGAGCAGTTCTTC
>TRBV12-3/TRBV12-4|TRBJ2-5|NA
CASSLLGRKQETQYF
TGTGCCAGCAGTCTCCTTGGGAGGAAACAAGAGACCCAGTACTTC
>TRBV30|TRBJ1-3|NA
CAWRSDFSGNTIYF
TGTGCCTGGAGGTCGGACTTCTCTGGAAACACCATATATTTT
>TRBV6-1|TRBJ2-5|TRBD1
CASSWNLRAQGKETQYF
TGTGCCAGCAGCTGGAACCTACGCGCACAGGGGAAAGAGACCCAGTACTTC
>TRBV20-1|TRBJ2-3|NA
CSARGGVGTDTQYF
TGCAGTGCTAGAGGGGGGGTCGGCACAGATACGCAGTATTTT
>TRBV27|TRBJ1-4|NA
CASSLAYYEKLFF
TGTGCCAGCAGTTTGGCCTATTATGAAAAACTGTTTTTT
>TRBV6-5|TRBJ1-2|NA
CASSYSITPRQGNYGYTF
TGTGCCAGCAGTTACTCGATAACCCCCCGGCAGGGCAACTATGGCTACACCTTC
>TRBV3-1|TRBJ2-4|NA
CASSQDAGAKYF
TGTGCCAGCAGCCAAGATGCCGGAGCCAAGTACTTC
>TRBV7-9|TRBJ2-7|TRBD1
CASSLWTGTGEHEQYF
TGTGCCAGCAGTTTGTGGACCGGGACAGGGGAGCACGAGCAGTACTTC
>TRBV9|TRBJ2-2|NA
CASTSRTNTGELFF
TGTGCCAGCACATCCCGGACGAACACCGGGGAGCTGTTTTTT
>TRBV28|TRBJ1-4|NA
CASSNGGGPEKLFF
TGTGCCAGCAGCAATGGGGGGGGCCCGGAAAAACTGTTTTTT
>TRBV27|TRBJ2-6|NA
CASSLIRASSSGANVLTF
TGTGCCAGCAGCCTGATCAGGGCTTCTAGCTCTGGGGCCAACGTCCTGACTTTC